Below, 19 T cell receptor beta chains from the same sample are listed, as sequenced in a study of cytomegalovirus exposure and HLA in healthy donors. It was with 60 Vbeta and 13 Jbeta primers that the PCR ran. Measured with immunoSEQ multiplex PCR; TCRdb has only the in-frame clones, and not every one. The table has more than 95,000 clones, approximately 80% seen once; the top ten hold more than 8%. The source material was PBMCs. These TCRs come from a man aged 25-45 years in good health and CMV-seropositive.

V usage is TRBV2 and J usage is TRBJ2-7; possible D gene TRBD2, 5 bases. Germline CDR1 reads SNHLY; CDR2 reads FYNNEI. CDR3 length equals 13 residues. The V gene lost 2 bases and the J gene lost 2 bases, with 7 bases spanning the gap. The CDR3 DNA sequence: TGTGCCAGCAGTGAAACCGGGGCCTACGAGCAGTACTTC. Encoded protein: CASSETGAYEQYF.

CDR3 DNA: TGTGCCAGCAGCGTAGCCAGCGGGGGGAACCCCACAGATACGCAGTATTTT. It encodes CASSVASGGNPTDTQYF. This chain links TRBV9 with TRBJ2-3; 9 bases align to TRBD2. The CDR3 has 17 residues. Trimming took 0 bases from V and 2 from J; bases not matched to a gene: 7. From germline, CDR1 is SGDLS and CDR2 YYNGEE.

This clone has only a few counts. The chain employs TRBV15 and TRBJ2-2, with 9 bases identical to TRBD2. V shed 0 bases and J 5 bases; nucleotides not matched to a gene: 1. The length of the CDR3 is 15 residues. Germline CDR1 and CDR2: LNHNV and YYDKDF (reference sequence). CDR3 amino acids: CATSRDLAGTGELFF. CDR3 coding DNA: TGTGCCACCAGCAGAGATCTAGCGGGGACCGGGGAGCTGTTTTTT. Based on the CDR3 plus reference TRBV15 and TRBJ2-2, the full variable domain is DAMVIQNPRYQVTQFGKPVTLSCSQTLNHNVMYWYQQKSSQAPKLLFHYYDKDFNNEADTPDNFQSRRPNTSFCFLDIRSPGLGDTAMYLCATSRDLAGTGELFFGEGSRLTVL.

The chain is built from TRBV27 and TRBJ2-7; 11 nucleotides line up with TRBD2. This CDR3 has 17 amino acids. The junction had 9 bases not matched to a gene; V was cut back by 5 bases and J by 0 bases. Germline lookup yields CDR1 MNHEY and CDR2 SMNVEV (reference sequence). The DNA of the CDR3 is TGTGCCAGCAGTCCGCTCGGGACTAGCGGCCACTCCTACGAGCAGTACTTC. Amino acid sequence: CASSPLGTSGHSYEQYF.

The rearrangement joins TRBV6-1 to TRBJ1-2, with no clear D. Trimming left V 8 bases short and J 0 bases short, with 7 bases between. CDR3 length: 12 residues. Germline CDR1 MNHNS, CDR2 SASEGT. The CDR3 DNA is TGTGCCAGCGCCCAGGCTAACTATGGCTACACCTTC. It codes for CASAQANYGYTF.

The chain uses TRBV18 and TRBJ2-2; maybe TRBD1 (6 bases). This CDR3 has 14 amino acids. V was cut by 2 bases and J by 7 bases, with 11 bases left in between. Germline-derived CDR1 and CDR2 are KGHSH and LQKENI. CDR3 residues: CASSPGTSGGELFF. CDR3 coding DNA: TGTGCCAGCTCACCAGGGACATCCGGCGGGGAGCTGTTTTTT.

This chain links TRBV5-5 with TRBJ1-1; D is unresolved. The length of the CDR3 is 13 residues. Trimming stripped 2 bases from V and 1 base from J, with 6 bases between. From germline, CDR1 is SGHKS and CDR2 YYEKEE (reference sequence). CDR3 residues: CASSFDTNTEAFF. The CDR3, as DNA: TGTGCCAGCAGCTTCGACACGAACACTGAAGCTTTCTTT. The entire variable domain, with the rest obtained from reference TRBV5-5 and TRBJ1-1, is as follows: DAGVTQSPTHLIKTRGQQVTLRCSPISGHKSVSWYQQVLGQGPQFIFQYYEKEERGRGNFPDRFSARQFPNYSSELNVNALLLGDSALYLCASSFDTNTEAFFGQGTRLTVV.

This clone was observed once. This rearrangement joins TRBV7-8 to TRBJ2-7; D unresolved. The CDR3 contains 13 residues. CDR1 SGHVS and CDR2 FQNEAQ come from the germline V gene. V was trimmed by 1 base and J by 0 bases, leaving 4 bases between them. CDR3 region: CASSLGPSYEQYF. CDR3 in DNA: TGTGCCAGCAGCTTAGGGCCCTCCTACGAGCAGTACTTC.

The chain has TRBV5-6 and TRBJ1-2; D possibly corresponds to TRBD1 (6 bases). The CDR3 has 14 amino acids. Germline loops: CDR1 SGHDT, CDR2 YYEEEE. V lost 4 bases, J lost 2 bases, and 12 bases lay in between. CDR3 DNA sequence: TGTGCCAGCAGCCGGGACACGTTGAACTATGGCTACACCTTC. Protein product: CASSRDTLNYGYTF.

J is TRBJ2-5 and V is TRBV29-1; 7 bases match TRBD2. CDR1 and CDR2 from the germline V gene are SQVTM and ANQGSEA. V shed 1 base and J 3 bases; nucleotides not matched to a gene: 8. CDR3 length: 15 amino acids. CDR3 DNA sequence: TGCAGCGTTGAAGTCTTTGGTGCGGGGGAAGAGACCCAGTACTTC. It encodes CSVEVFGAGEETQYF.

This clone was seen just once. This chain links TRBV10-3 with TRBJ1-3, with TRBD1 as a possible D gene (6 bases). Between the trimmed V and J ends, which lost 2 bases and 1 base, there was a span of 12 bases. The CDR3 spans 16 residues. The germline V gene has CDR1 ENHRY and CDR2 SYGVKD. CDR3 residues: CAISEPDRDSGNTIYF. As DNA, the CDR3 is TGTGCCATCAGTGAGCCGGACAGAGATTCTGGAAACACCATATATTTT.

The gene calls are TRBV7-8 and TRBJ1-2; D is ambiguous. The V end lost 2 bases, the J end lost 8 bases, and 9 bases lay between the germline ends. This CDR3 is 12 amino acids long. Germline V gives CDR1 SGHVS, CDR2 FQNEAQ. The CDR3 region has the DNA TGTGCCAGCAGCTTATTTGAGGGCGGCTACACCTTC. Protein product: CASSLFEGGYTF. Variable domain in full (rest from reference TRBV7-8 and TRBJ1-2): GAGVSQSPRYKVAKRGQDVALRCDPISGHVSLFWYQQALGQGPEFLTYFQNEAQLDKSGLPSDRFFAERPEGSVSTLKIQRTQQEDSAVYLCASSLFEGGYTFGSGTRLTVV.

Notes on this clone: The germline gene is not matched at one end of the junction; a read error may be the cause. The rearrangement joins TRBV7-9 to TRBJ2-2, with TRBD1 matching over 7 bases. This CDR3 is 16 amino acids long. The germline V gene encodes CDR1 SEHNR and CDR2 FQNEAQ (reference sequence). In DNA, the CDR3 is TGTGCCAGCAGCTCCCACAGGGGAAGGAACACCGGGGAGCTGCTTTTT. Protein product: CASSSHRGRNTGELLF.

This sequence joins TRBV4-1 and TRBJ2-5; TRBD2 is a possible D gene (6 bases). Germline V gives CDR1 MGHRA, CDR2 YSYEKL. The CDR3 has 14 amino acids. V lost 0 bases to trimming and J lost 1 base, with 6 bases between them. In nucleotides, the CDR3 is TGCGCCAGCAGCCAAGAGACTAGCCAAGAGACCCAGTACTTC. It is translated as CASSQETSQETQYF.

In its sample, this clone ranks as medium-sized (0.01 to 0.1%). V is TRBV7-6 and J is TRBJ2-2, with 7 nucleotides matching TRBD2. Germline CDR1 and CDR2: SGHVS and FNYEAQ. The CDR3 is 15 residues long. The J segment lost 1 base and the V segment lost 4 bases, leaving 3 bases of the junction unmatched. CDR3 bases: TGTGCCAGCAGCTCGGGACTACTGAACACCGGGGAGCTGTTTTTT. Encoded protein: CASSSGLLNTGELFF.

The chain recombines TRBV5-1 with TRBJ2-1, with D tentatively TRBD2 (6 bases). V was shortened by 3 bases and J by 2 bases, with 12 bases between the two germline ends. CDR1 and CDR2 (germline): SGHRS, YFSETQ. The CDR3 consists of 15 residues. CDR3 sequence: CASSSLPGAYNEQFF. For the CDR3, the DNA is TGCGCCAGCAGCTCACTCCCGGGGGCCTACAATGAGCAGTTCTTC. The whole variable domain, filled in from reference TRBV5-1 and TRBJ2-1, reads KAGVTQTPRYLIKTRGQQVTLSCSPISGHRSVSWYQQTPGQGLQFLFEYFSETQRNKGNFPGRFSGRQFSNSRSEMNVSTLELGDSALYLCASSSLPGAYNEQFFGPGTRLTVL.

This clone has only a few counts. This chain uses TRBV6-5 with TRBJ1-1; D not resolved. Trimming pared 7 bases from V and 8 bases from J, leaving 14 bases between. CDR1 is MNHEY, CDR2 SVGAGI, per germline. The CDR3 is 12 amino acids. The CDR3 DNA follows: TGTGCCAGCACTACGATTCCCTGGGAAGCTTTCTTT. Amino acids: CASTTIPWEAFF.

The chain has TRBV11-3 and TRBJ1-1; D might be TRBD1 (6 bases). V gave up 1 base and J gave up 10 bases, with 13 bases separating them. Per the germline V gene, CDR1 is SGHNT and CDR2 is YENEEA. The CDR3 loop spans 13 amino acids. CDR3 coding DNA: TGTGCCAGCAGCTTAGCCCGTGGGGGCGCAGCTTTCTTT. This codes for CASSLARGGAAFF.

This clone was detected only once. The chain is built from TRBV4-1 and TRBJ1-4; tentative D call: TRBD1 (6 bases). V was trimmed by 4 bases and J by 11 bases, leaving 8 bases between them. There are 11 residues in the CDR3. Germline CDR1 MGHRA, CDR2 YSYEKL. CDR3 sequence (DNA): TGCGCCAGCAGCCTCCAGGGGAAACTGTTTTTT. Translation gives CASSLQGKLFF.